The 16 T cell receptor beta chains presented below share a single source sample, sequenced in a study of blood T cell repertoires in COVID-19. Measured with immunoSEQ multiplex PCR; TCRdb has only the in-frame clones, and not every one. In the table there are approximately 100,000 clones, around 79% of which are singletons. The sample taken for sequencing was peripheral blood. These receptors all come from a man in his 70s with active or convalescent COVID-19.

The rearrangement links TRBV24-1 to TRBJ2-5; D ambiguous. The CDR3 sequence is 12 residues long. Trimming shortened V by 9 bases and J by 5 bases, and 12 bases separated the two germline ends. Germline V gene lookup returns CDR1 KGHDR and CDR2 SFDVKD. Written as DNA, the CDR3 is TGTGCCACCGCAGACACCGCCGAGACCCAGTACTTC. Protein: CATADTAETQYF.

This clone was found once. The V gene is TRBV6-5, the J gene TRBJ1-1; D perhaps matches TRBD1 (6 bases). Germline values: CDR1 MNHEY, CDR2 SVGAGI. V dropped 5 bases and J dropped 1 base, with 11 bases sitting between them. The CDR3 sequence is 14 residues long. The CDR3 loop reads CASSLSRGNTEAFF. The CDR3 DNA is TGTGCCAGCAGTCTAAGCAGGGGGAACACTGAAGCTTTCTTT.

The V call is TRBV28, the J call TRBJ2-5, with 8 bases identical to TRBD2. J was trimmed by 4 bases and V by 1 base; bases with no gene match: 8. The germline gives CDR1 MDHEN, CDR2 SYDVKM. This CDR3 comprises 16 residues. CDR3 residues: CASSLSSGTRGETQYF. Written as DNA, the CDR3 is TGTGCCAGCAGTTTATCCTCCGGGACTAGAGGAGAGACCCAGTACTTC.

This chain connects TRBV19 to TRBJ2-5, with 9 positions matching TRBD2. J gave up 2 bases and V 4 bases, and 8 bases lay outside the gene matches. The germline V gene encodes CDR1 LNHDA and CDR2 SQIVND (reference sequence). The CDR3 extends over 16 amino acids. The chain's CDR3 is CASSKNSGGSQETQYF. For the CDR3, the DNA is TGTGCCAGTAGTAAAAATAGCGGGGGTTCTCAAGAGACCCAGTACTTC. The full variable domain, rest sourced from reference TRBV19 and TRBJ2-5, is DGGITQSPKYLFRKEGQNVTLSCEQNLNHDAMYWYRQDPGQGLRLIYYSQIVNDFQKGDIAEGYSVSREKKESFPLTVTSAQKNPTAFYLCASSKNSGGSQETQYFGPGTRLLVL.

V gene TRBV18 combines with J gene TRBJ2-4, with TRBD1 matching 8 bases. V was clipped by 0 bases and J by 5 bases; unmatched bases: 6. Germline-derived CDR1 and CDR2 are KGHSH and LQKENI. This CDR3 is built from 16 residues. The DNA for the CDR3 is TGTGCCAGCTCACCACCCCGCAGGGGGCGCGAAAACATTCAGTACTTC. Protein sequence: CASSPPRRGRENIQYF.

The chain uses TRBV7-2 and TRBJ2-1; unclear D gene. In germline, CDR1 is SGHTA, CDR2 FQGNSA. This CDR3 is 13 amino acids long. V was trimmed by 5 bases and J by 5 bases, leaving 10 bases between them. The CDR3 nucleotides are TGTGCCAGCAGCAAGGCCCGGGACAATGAGCAGTTCTTC. It translates to CASSKARDNEQFF.

The V and J genes are TRBV6-5 and TRBJ2-7; 10 nucleotides match TRBD2. The CDR3 is 15 residues long. The ends lost 8 bases at V and 4 bases at J; junction bases unmatched: 11. The germline CDR1 and CDR2 sequences are MNHEY and SVGAGI. The CDR3 nucleotides are TGTGCCAGCGCCCCTACTAGCGGGATAAGATACGAGCAGTACTTC. Its translation: CASAPTSGIRYEQYF.

The rearrangement links TRBV2 to TRBJ2-5, with a tentative D call TRBD2 (6 bases). Germline V CDR1 and CDR2: SNHLY, FYNNEI. The CDR3 covers 15 residues. V dropped 6 bases and J dropped 1 base, with 15 bases sitting between them. The CDR3, as DNA: TGTGCCAGCAGGCTCCTAGGAGGGACCCAAGAGACCCAGTACTTC. Residues: CASRLLGGTQETQYF.

V usage is TRBV30 and J usage is TRBJ2-7; a possible D gene is TRBD2 (5 bases). Germline values: CDR1 GTSNPN, CDR2 SVGIG (reference sequence). This CDR3 region has 14 residues. Trimming removed 2 bases from V and 3 bases from J, with 14 bases in between. DNA of the CDR3: TGTGCCTGGAGTCCCCCCGGGGTTATCTACGAGCAGTACTTC. Translation: CAWSPPGVIYEQYF.

V usage is TRBV5-1 and J usage is TRBJ1-4; D gene uncertain. This CDR3 is built from 14 residues. Germline V gives CDR1 SGHRS, CDR2 YFSETQ. Trimming cost V 4 bases and J 7 bases, with 14 bases left between them. The CDR3 region is CASSVGGSPEKLFF. In nucleotides, the CDR3 is TGCGCCAGCAGCGTTGGAGGGTCCCCTGAAAAACTGTTTTTT. Based on the CDR3 plus reference TRBV5-1 and TRBJ1-4, the full variable domain is KAGVTQTPRYLIKTRGQQVTLSCSPISGHRSVSWYQQTPGQGLQFLFEYFSETQRNKGNFPGRFSGRQFSNSRSEMNVSTLELGDSALYLCASSVGGSPEKLFFGSGTQLSVL.

This chain links TRBV14 with TRBJ2-3; a possible D gene is TRBD1 (6 bases). Trimming stripped 2 bases from V and 0 bases from J, with 9 bases between. Germline V CDR1 and CDR2: SGHDN, FVKESK. The CDR3 spans 15 residues. CDR3 in amino acids: CASSQLQGSTDTQYF. CDR3 bases: TGTGCCAGCAGCCAATTACAGGGTAGCACAGATACGCAGTATTTT. Looking up the rest from reference TRBV14 and TRBJ2-3 gives the full variable domain: EAGVTQFPSHSVIEKGQTVTLRCDPISGHDNLYWYRRVMGKEIKFLLHFVKESKQDESGMPNNRFLAERTGGTYSTLKVQPAELEDSGVYFCASSQLQGSTDTQYFGPGTRLTVL.

The CDR3 coding sequence is TGCGCCAGCAGTAGAGAATGGGGCGACGAGCAGTACTTC. Protein product: CASSREWGDEQYF. This rearrangement joins TRBV10-1 to TRBJ2-7; D is perhaps TRBD1 (5 bases). This CDR3 region has 13 residues. CDR1 WNHNN and CDR2 SYGVQD come from the germline V gene (reference sequence). V lost 5 bases and J lost 5, with 13 bases in between.

The V and J genes are TRBV21-1 and TRBJ1-1. TRBV21-1 is classified as a pseudogene. The CDR3 has 13 residues. The CDR3 reads CASARLLNTEAFF. The CDR3 DNA reads TGTGCCAGCGCTAGGTTATTGAACACTGAAGCTTTCTTT.

The sample holds a few counts of this clone. V usage is TRBV20-1 and J usage is TRBJ2-1; the D is unclear. The V end lost 2 bases, the J end lost 4 bases, and 3 bases lay between the germline ends. Germline assignment: CDR1 DFQATT and CDR2 SNEGSKA (reference sequence). This CDR3 region has 11 residues. The CDR3 here is CSARQYNEQFF. CDR3 DNA sequence: TGCAGTGCTAGACAATACAATGAGCAGTTCTTC.

This clone was seen only a few times. Additional DNA sequences in this sample encode the identical CDR3. The V call is TRBV6-5, the J call TRBJ2-7; weak D call: TRBD2 (6 bases). The CDR3 extends over 13 amino acids. V gave up 6 bases and J gave up 3 bases, with 12 bases separating them. Looked up from germline, CDR1 is MNHEY and CDR2 is SVGAGI. The CDR3 coding sequence is TGTGCCAGCAGAGGGACTGCCCTCTACGAGCAGTACTTC. Its translation is CASRGTALYEQYF.

The rearrangement links TRBV7-3 to TRBJ2-2; 8 bases align to TRBD1. V gave up 5 bases and J gave up 4 bases; unmatched junction bases: 3. Germline assignment: CDR1 SGHTA and CDR2 FQGTGA. This CDR3 has 14 amino acids. The CDR3 here is CASSQGTGTGELFF. Written as DNA, the CDR3 is TGTGCCAGCAGCCAAGGGACAGGCACCGGGGAGCTGTTTTTT.